This entry describes one T cell receptor (beta chain). Its antigen remains unknown. The CDR3 contains 15 residues. Germline assignment: CDR1 SEHNR and CDR2 FQNEAQ (reference sequence). V lost 0 bases and J lost 6; bases outside the gene matches: 3. These data come from a study of type 1 regulatory T cells. MiXCR, run by TCRdb on the reads, gives a single entry per CDR3 protein. Seen here are tens of thousands of distinct CDR3 sequences, over 55% observed once, and the top ten hold roughly 13%. Sequences were obtained from cultured T cells, either the whole culture or a sorted T cell fraction (not recorded which). Subset specified: Tr1-enriched cell product generated in vitro against host alloantigens. The clonotype was recovered from a human donor in good health. The chain couples TRBV7-9 to TRBJ2-1, with 9 bases that match TRBD1. The CDR3 sequence: CASSLAGTGPNEQFF. In DNA form, the CDR3 reads TGTGCCAGCAGCTTAGCCGGGACAGGGCCCAATGAGCAGTTCTTC.